This T cell receptor beta chain was recovered during a study of T cells in localized non-small cell lung cancer (dated by TCRdb to the early 2020s). About the study as a whole: The study examined T cell repertoires in a few hundred patients with early-stage NSCLC and compared tumors with uninvolved tumor-adjacent lungs. All 230 or so NSCLC patients in the cohort were treatment-naive and had localized lung tumors that were resected. Of the NSCLC patients, around 140 were male and around 99 were female, and the mean age was about 69 years.

As to this clone: Its antigen specificity is not known. Per-base qualities were not stored, and no clone one base away is much larger.

The germline V gene provides CDR1 MNHNS and CDR2 SASEGT. The CDR3 contains 19 residues, cysteine and phenylalanine counted. Of the read, only the CDR3 DNA is kept; its 57 bases are in frame from base 1. V ends up 3 bases short and J 3 bases short, with an unmatched junction base count of 20. At diagnosis, peripheral blood, uninvolved tumor-adjacent lung and tumor were collected and stored as a combination of fresh-frozen and FFPE material. For TCR repertoire profiling, the blood samples were analyzed as peripheral blood mononuclear cells. The immunoSEQ Assay was used to sequence TCR beta CDR3 regions from DNA. The authors processed their data as follows. To compute T cell density, TCR beta template counts were normalized to usable DNA, which was estimated by amplifying housekeeping genes. Richness was estimated with the preseqR package, extrapolating to 400,000 templates for PBMC samples and 120,000 templates for tissue samples. Clonality was taken to be one minus Pielou's evenness. To identify tissue-enriched TCRs, differential abundance testing was run on productive amino-acid clonotypes with a minimum total count of 5 and an alpha of 0.1. The Jaccard Index and the Morisita Overlap Index were used to measure how much the repertoires overlapped between compartments. GLIPH clustered TCR beta CDR3s with public tetramer-defined viral CDR3s; viral motifs required at least three viral sequences plus V-gene enrichment. The clones in this table, taken by TCRdb from immuneACCESS, are in-frame only. Not every clone is retained; where verified, under half of the shortfall comes from an unresolved V gene, and the cause of the rest is unknown. V and J calls and clone size come straight from that table; D and trimming were deduced from the DNA. The table for this sample lists about 52,000 clones; around 81% of them were counted only once. Around 4% of the sample comes from the top ten.

What the authors observed across the whole study: Because multi-region sequencing of the tumors was not done, intratumor heterogeneity could not be ruled out. Longer overall survival was associated with higher blood T cell density, whereas shorter survival was associated with higher adjacent-lung clonality. Because of the exploratory design, TCR variables were selected using unadjusted p-values without false-discovery rate correction. Of the top 100 tumor clones, a median of roughly 53 were detected in paired uninvolved adjacent lung; under 35 were also among that lung's top 100. Uninvolved tumor-adjacent lung showed the highest T cell clonality, higher than tumor, which suggests more focused antigenic responses in the uninvolved tumor-adjacent lung.

This sample comprised PBMCs, obtained before any cancer treatment. This chain is built from TRBV6-1 and TRBJ2-7, with 7 bases in between that match TRBD1. The receptor was isolated from a woman aged 35 to 75 with stage II lung adenocarcinoma. The DNA sequence is as follows: TGTGCCAGCAGTGAGACAGGGCTACCCCGCACAGAAAATTACTACGAGCAGTACTTC. This translates into CASSETGLPRTENYYEQYF.